The source of this TCR beta chain is a study of CD8+CD57+ T cells in acquired aplastic anemia. Profiles of TCR beta VDJ and CDR3 were generated from a genomic DNA template. TCRdb ran MiXCR on the reads and lists one entry per CDR3 protein. The table lists 150,000 to 200,000 distinct CDR3 sequences, 63% of them singletons. The length of the CDR3 is 13 residues. Germline V lookup: CDR1 SGDLS, CDR2 YYNGEE. V gave up 0 bases and J gave up 5 bases, with 9 bases separating them. The patients chosen for sequencing had shown expansion of CD8+CD57+ cells (detected by flow cytometry). Severe acquired aplastic anemia was present in all patients. Patients were untreated when blood was sampled. This clonotype was picked up a small number of times.

The source material was sorted CD4+, CD8+, or CD8+CD57+ T cells (not recorded which) from PBMCs. The V gene is TRBV9, the J gene TRBJ2-7; D is unresolved. The source is a human donor with aplastic anemia. The CDR3 nucleotides are TGTGCCAGCAGCGTAGCTGGGTCGCACGAGCAGTACTTC. This translates into CASSVAGSHEQYF.